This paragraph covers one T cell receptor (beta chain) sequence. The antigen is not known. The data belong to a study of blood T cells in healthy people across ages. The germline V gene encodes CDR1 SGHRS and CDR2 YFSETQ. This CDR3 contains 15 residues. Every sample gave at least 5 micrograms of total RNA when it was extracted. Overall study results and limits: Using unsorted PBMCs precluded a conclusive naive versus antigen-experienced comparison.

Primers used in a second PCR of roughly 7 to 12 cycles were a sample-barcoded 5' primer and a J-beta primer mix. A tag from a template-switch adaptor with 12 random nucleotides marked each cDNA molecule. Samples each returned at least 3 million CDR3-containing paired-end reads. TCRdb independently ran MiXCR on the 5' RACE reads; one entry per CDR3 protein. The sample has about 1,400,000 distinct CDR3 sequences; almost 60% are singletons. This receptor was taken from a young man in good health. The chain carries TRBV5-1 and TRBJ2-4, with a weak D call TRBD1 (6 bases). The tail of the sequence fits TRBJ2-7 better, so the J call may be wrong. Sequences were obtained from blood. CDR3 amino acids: CASLRWGRLIYEQYF. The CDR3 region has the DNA TGCGCCAGCCTCCGGTGGGGGCGCCTAATCTACGAGCAGTACTTC.